Listed below are T cell receptor beta chains from one sample, sequenced in a study of technical replicates of blood from a few donors. Some clones are missing from TCRdb's copy, which holds only in-frame ones; the method was immunoSEQ multiplex PCR. The table lists nearly 80,000 clones, around 92% of them singletons, with approximately 0.37% in the top ten. The sample taken for sequencing was T cells isolated from PBMCs. All receptors come from a human donor in good health. CDR3s include the opening cysteine and the closing phenylalanine or tryptophan. D genes are given only for firm matches. The size entry is marked missing in some rows and otherwise reads once, few, many or a size class.

NA | TRBJ2-7 | TRBV13 | NA | CASSLAGRESEQYF | TGTGCCAGCAGCTTAGCCGGGAGAGAGAGCGAGCAGTACTTC
NA | TRBJ2-7 | TRBV19 | NA | CASSRQESSYEQYF | TGTGCCAGTAGTAGACAGGAGAGCTCCTACGAGCAGTACTTC
TRBD2 | TRBJ2-3 | TRBV30 | NA | CAWSLAASTDTQYF | TGTGCCTGGAGTCTAGCGGCTAGCACAGATACGCAGTATTTT
NA | TRBJ2-2 | TRBV6-5 | NA | CASSRDTAGELFF | TGTGCCAGCAGTCGGGATACCGCCGGGGAGCTGTTTTTT
TRBD2 | TRBJ2-1 | TRBV29-1 | NA | CSVIAGADEQFF | TGCAGCGTGATAGCGGGAGCGGATGAGCAGTTCTTC
NA | TRBJ1-5 | TRBV7-9 | NA | CASSFGRLNINQPQHF | TGTGCCAGCAGCTTCGGCAGGCTTAATATCAATCAGCCCCAGCATTTT
TRBD2 | TRBJ2-4 | TRBV7-9 | NA | CASSRAGGAKNIQYF | TGTGCCAGCAGCCGAGCGGGAGGGGCCAAAAACATTCAGTACTTC
TRBD1 | TRBJ2-5 | TRBV28 | NA | CASSLTDRQTETQYF | TGTGCCAGCAGTCTAACGGACAGGCAAACAGAGACCCAGTACTTC
TRBD2 | TRBJ2-1 | TRBV4-3 | NA | CASSQGTSGRAQFF | TGCGCCAGCAGCCAGGGGACTAGCGGGAGAGCGCAGTTCTTC
TRBD2 | TRBJ2-1 | TRBV7-9 | NA | CASSLGGSGRGNEQFF | TGTGCCAGCAGCTTAGGCGGTAGCGGGAGAGGAAATGAGCAGTTCTTC
TRBD1 | TRBJ1-1 | TRBV9 | NA | CASSAGGAGLGNTEAFF | TGTGCCAGCAGCGCAGGGGGCGCGGGACTGGGAAACACTGAAGCTTTCTTT
TRBD2 | TRBJ2-1 | TRBV4-3 | NA | CASSHPGALAGGGEQFF | TGCGCCAGCAGCCACCCCGGCGCGCTAGCGGGAGGTGGGGAGCAGTTCTTC
NA | TRBJ1-1 | TRBV7-9 | NA | CASTGSSTEAFF | TGTGCCAGCACAGGGTCGTCCACTGAAGCTTTCTTT
NA | TRBJ1-1 | TRBV6-5 | NA | CASSYRGTNTEAFF | TGTGCCAGCAGTTACAGGGGTACGAACACTGAAGCTTTCTTT
TRBD2 | TRBJ2-7 | TRBV18 | NA | CASSPGGGTYEQYF | TGTGCCAGCTCACCCGGCGGGGGAACCTACGAGCAGTACTTC
NA | TRBJ2-3 | TRBV2 | NA | CASSELSGLGDTQYF | TGTGCCAGCAGTGAACTATCGGGACTGGGAGATACGCAGTATTTT
TRBD2 | TRBJ2-5 | TRBV27 | NA | CASSLDWAGGALETQYF | TGTGCCAGCAGTTTAGATTGGGCGGGGGGCGCTTTAGAGACCCAGTACTTC
TRBD2 | TRBJ2-2 | TRBV11-3 | NA | CASSLGATSGGELFF | TGTGCCAGCAGCTTGGGGGCTACTAGCGGGGGGGAGCTGTTTTTT
NA | TRBJ2-2 | TRBV11-2 | NA | CASSLIRGPGELFF | TGTGCCAGCAGCTTGATACGGGGTCCCGGGGAGCTGTTTTTT
NA | TRBJ2-2 | TRBV7-3 | NA | CASSLTRAMNTGELFF | TGTGCCAGCAGCTTAACCAGGGCTATGAACACCGGGGAGCTGTTTTTT
NA | TRBJ2-2 | TRBV28 | NA | CASRYPTKADTGELFF | TGTGCCAGCCGATACCCCACAAAGGCGGACACCGGGGAGCTGTTTTTT
NA | TRBJ2-1 | TRBV7-2 | NA | CASSLGWGASSYNEQFF | TGTGCCAGCAGCTTAGGTTGGGGCGCTTCATCCTACAATGAGCAGTTCTTC
NA | TRBJ2-1 | TRBV7-9 | NA | CASSPPSTPGNEQFF | TGTGCCAGCAGCCCACCGAGCACTCCGGGCAATGAGCAGTTCTTC
TRBD1 | TRBJ1-5 | TRBV7-8 | NA | CASSIRRQGSQPQHF | TGTGCCAGCAGCATCCGAAGACAGGGGAGTCAGCCCCAGCATTTT
NA | TRBJ1-1 | TRBV10-3 | NA | CAISDTWDTLF | TGTGCCATCAGTGACACTTGGGACACCCTTTTT
NA | TRBJ1-1 | TRBV13 | NA | CASSLHTNRMNTEAFF | TGTGCCAGCAGCTTACACACTAATCGGATGAACACTGAAGCTTTCTTT
NA | TRBJ2-5 | TRBV13 | NA | CASSSDKGAGETQYF | TGTGCCAGCAGCTCGGACAAAGGAGCGGGTGAGACCCAGTACTTC
NA | TRBJ1-3 | TRBV5-1 | NA | CASSWADEGGVQGNTIYF | TGCGCCAGCAGCTGGGCAGATGAGGGCGGCGTCCAGGGAAACACCATATATTTT
NA | TRBJ1-1 | TRBV30 | NA | CAYERNTEAFF | TGTGCGTACGAGAGGAACACTGAAGCTTTCTTT
NA | TRBJ2-5 | TRBV4-1 | NA | CASSQEGVKETQYF | TGCGCCAGCAGCCAGGAGGGAGTAAAGGAGACCCAGTACTTC
NA | TRBJ2-5 | TRBV5-1 | NA | CASRLGDLVISRETQYF | TGCGCCAGCAGATTGGGAGATCTAGTTATTTCTCGAGAGACCCAGTACTTC
TRBD1 | TRBJ2-7 | TRBV7-2 | NA | CASSWDSSSYEQYF | TGTGCCAGCAGCTGGGACAGCAGCTCCTACGAGCAGTACTTC
NA | TRBJ1-2 | TRBV2 | NA | CASSEAAPNYGYTF | TGTGCCAGCAGTGAGGCAGCGCCTAACTATGGCTACACCTTC
NA | TRBJ2-5 | TRBV28 | NA | CASSLIGRTQETQYF | TGTGCCAGCAGTTTAATTGGCCGAACCCAAGAGACCCAGTACTTC
NA | TRBJ1-5 | TRBV5-1 | NA | CASSSGGSSNQPQHF | TGCGCCAGCAGCTCAGGTGGCAGTTCAAATCAGCCCCAGCATTTT
TRBD1 | TRBJ1-1 | TRBV5-1 | NA | CASSVLGQDNTEAFF | TGCGCCAGCAGCGTACTGGGACAGGACAACACTGAAGCTTTCTTT
TRBD1 | TRBJ1-3 | TRBV7-2 | NA | CASSGQGKDSGNTIYF | TGTGCCAGCAGCGGACAGGGGAAGGATTCTGGAAACACCATATATTTT
NA | TRBJ1-1 | TRBV4-3 | NA | CASSQETKMEAFF | TGCGCCAGCAGCCAAGAAACAAAAATGGAAGCTTTCTTT
TRBD1 | TRBJ2-1 | TRBV25-1 | NA | CASRTGGIYNEQFF | TGTGCCAGCAGGACAGGGGGCATCTACAATGAGCAGTTCTTC
NA | TRBJ1-5 | TRBV19 | once | CASSISQNSNQPQHF | TGTGCCAGTAGTATCTCGCAGAATAGCAATCAGCCCCAGCATTTT
TRBD1 | TRBJ2-7 | TRBV5-8 | NA | CATSPGTGSYEQYF | TGTGCCACCTCACCCGGGACAGGCTCCTACGAGCAGTACTTC
TRBD1 | TRBJ1-2 | TRBV6-5 | NA | CASSYATGGIYGYTF | TGTGCCAGCAGTTACGCAACAGGGGGCATCTATGGCTACACCTTC
NA | TRBJ2-7 | TRBV4-2 | NA | CASSQLVLYEQYF | TGTGCCAGCAGCCAACTAGTGCTGTACGAGCAGTACTTC
TRBD2 | TRBJ2-3 | TRBV15 | NA | CATSRTGTSLIDTQYF | TGTGCCACCAGCAGAACCGGGACTAGCCTAATAGATACGCAGTATTTT
NA | TRBJ2-1 | TRBV7-9 | NA | CASSSTGTYNEQFF | TGTGCCAGCAGCTCCACCGGGACTTACAATGAGCAGTTCTTC
TRBD1 | TRBJ2-7 | TRBV25-1 | NA | CASSGAGGLYEQYF | TGTGCCAGCAGTGGGGCAGGGGGCCTCTACGAGCAGTACTTC
NA | TRBJ1-2 | TRBV6-1 | NA | CASSEVRRNYGYTF | TGTGCCAGCAGTGAAGTAAGGAGAAACTATGGCTACACCTTC
TRBD1 | TRBJ2-3 | TRBV30 | NA | CAWGDREDTQYF | TGTGCCTGGGGTGACAGGGAAGATACGCAGTATTTT
NA | TRBJ1-2 | TRBV2 | few | CASSEDSYGYTF | TGTGCCAGCAGTGAAGACAGCTATGGCTACACCTTC
NA | TRBJ1-5 | TRBV18 | NA | CASSPAGSPNQPQHF | TGTGCCAGCTCACCAGCCGGGTCACCCAATCAGCCCCAGCATTTT
NA | TRBJ2-5 | TRBV7-3 | NA | CASSRAGETQYF | TGTGCCAGCAGCAGAGCGGGAGAGACCCAGTACTTC
NA | TRBJ1-3 | TRBV28 | NA | CASSFGRRGNTIYF | TGTGCCAGCAGTTTCGGCCGTAGGGGTAACACCATATATTTT
TRBD2 | TRBJ2-1 | TRBV5-1 | NA | CASSLGLAGYSEQFF | TGCGCCAGCAGCTTGGGGCTAGCGGGGTACAGTGAGCAGTTCTTC
NA | TRBJ2-7 | TRBV6-5 | NA | CASSYSIIQYEQYF | TGTGCCAGCAGTTACTCGATTATACAGTACGAGCAGTACTTC
NA | TRBJ2-5 | TRBV13 | NA | CASSPQETQYF | TGTGCCAGCAGCCCACAAGAGACCCAGTACTTC
NA | TRBJ2-7 | TRBV5-4 | NA | CASSLVETRHEQYF | TGTGCCAGCAGCTTGGTGGAGACCCGTCACGAGCAGTACTTC
TRBD2 | TRBJ2-1 | TRBV30 | NA | CAWSPSPSGSYNEQFF | TGTGCCTGGAGCCCCTCCCCTAGCGGGAGCTACAATGAGCAGTTCTTC
NA | TRBJ2-1 | TRBV4-1 | NA | CASSQDTGTYNEQFF | TGCGCCAGCAGCCAAGACACGGGAACCTACAATGAGCAGTTCTTC
TRBD1 | TRBJ2-7 | TRBV27 | NA | CASSDPGTGAYEQYF | TGTGCCAGCAGTGACCCCGGGACAGGCGCCTACGAGCAGTACTTC